This T cell receptor beta chain is drawn from a study of blood T cell repertoires in COVID-19. The overall study: PBMCs, B-cell-depleted T cells, or T cells provided the cDNA or gDNA that made up the material.

The assay was immunoSEQ multiplex PCR, and TCRdb's table has in-frame clones only and misses some. The table has roughly 53,000 clones, about four fifths seen once. CDR1 and CDR2 from the germline V gene are SGHTA and FQGTGA. This CDR3 is built from 15 residues. J was trimmed by 0 bases and V by 2 bases; bases with no gene match: 1. The sequencing input was peripheral blood. The gene calls are TRBV7-3 and TRBJ2-3; 8 bases match TRBD2. This clonotype was obtained from a man in his 70s with active COVID-19. The CDR3 coding sequence is TGTGCCAGCAGCTTACGGGGGGGTAGCACAGATACGCAGTATTTT. It yields the protein CASSLRGGSTDTQYF.